Listed below are T cell receptor gamma chains from one sample, sequenced in a study of gamma-delta chains in newborns, infants, children. TCRdb re-analyzed the reads via CATT. The table has 1,500 or so gamma-chain clones, around 3.2% seen once. Sequencing was performed on blood. These receptors were taken from a child who was a newborn, infant or young child, either healthy, febrile or measles-vaccinated (not recorded which). CDR3s include the opening cysteine and the closing phenylalanine or tryptophan. Fields, in order: J gene, clone size, V gene, CDR3 DNA, CDR3 protein. Not every row has a clone size; where given, it reads once, few, many or a size class.

TRGJP medium-sized TRGV9 TGTGCCTTGTGGGTGGCTCAAGAGTTGGGCAAAAAAATCAAGGTATTT CALWVAQELGKKIKVF
TRGJP medium-sized TRGV9 TGTGCCTTGTGGGAGGTCGGGAGGGAGTTGGGCAAAAAAATCAAGGTATTT CALWEVGRELGKKIKVF
TRGJP large TRGV9 TGTGCCTTGTGGGAGGGTCAAGAGTTGGGCAAAAAAATCAAGGTATTT CALWEGQELGKKIKVF
TRGJ1/TRGJ2 . TRGV8 TGTGCCACCTGGGATAGGCCCGGGAAACTCTTT CATWDRPGKLF
TRGJP . TRGV9 TGTGCCTTGTGGGTCGAGCAAGAGTTGGGCAAAAAAATCAAGGTATTT CALWVEQELGKKIKVF
TRGJP medium-sized TRGV9 TGTGCCTTGTGGGAGGTAAAGTTGGGCAAAAAAATCAAGGTATTT CALWEVKLGKKIKVF
TRGJ1/TRGJ2 large TRGV4 TGTGCCACCTGGGATGGGATTTATTATAAGAAACTCTTT CATWDGIYYKKLF
TRGJP medium-sized TRGV9 TGTGCCTTGTGGGAGGTGCATCGCGAGTTGGGCAAAAAAATCAAGGTATTT CALWEVHRELGKKIKVF
TRGJP medium-sized TRGV9 TGTGCCTTGTGGGAGAAGGGAGAGTTGGGCAAAAAAATCAAGGTATTT CALWEKGELGKKIKVF
TRGJ1/TRGJ2 large TRGV2 TGTGCCACCTGGGACTTTTATTATAAGAAACTCTTT CATWDFYYKKLF
TRGJP large TRGV9 TGTGCCTTGTGGGAGGCACAAGAGTTGGGCAAAAAAATCAAGGTATTT CALWEAQELGKKIKVF